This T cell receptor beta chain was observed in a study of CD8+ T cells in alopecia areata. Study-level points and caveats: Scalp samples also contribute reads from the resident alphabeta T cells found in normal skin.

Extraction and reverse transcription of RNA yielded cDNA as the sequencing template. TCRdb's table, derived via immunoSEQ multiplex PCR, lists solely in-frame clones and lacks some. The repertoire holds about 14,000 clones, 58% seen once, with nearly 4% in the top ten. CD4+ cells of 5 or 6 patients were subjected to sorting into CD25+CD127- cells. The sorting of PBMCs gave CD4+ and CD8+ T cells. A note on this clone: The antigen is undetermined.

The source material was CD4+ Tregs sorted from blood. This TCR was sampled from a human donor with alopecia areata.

The CDR3 reads CASSQDPGVGGLGLYEQYF. The CDR3 nucleotides read TGTGCCAGCAGCCAAGATCCGGGGGTCGGGGGCTTGGGACTCTACGAGCAGTACTTC. The chain joins TRBV14 to TRBJ2-7, with D perhaps assigned TRBD1 or TRBD2 (6 bases each). V gave up 0 bases and J gave up 3 bases, with 24 bases separating them. Per germline, CDR1 SGHDN and CDR2 FVKESK. The CDR3 has 19 amino acids.